The TCR beta chain under discussion was sequenced for a study of blood T cell repertoires in COVID-19. This table comes from immunoSEQ multiplex PCR, and its TCRdb copy is limited to in-frame clones, with some not included. In the table there are 90,000 to 120,000 clones, about 86% of which are singletons. Per germline, CDR1 LNHDA and CDR2 SQIVND (reference sequence). The junction had 11 bases not matched to a gene; V was cut back by 10 bases and J by 5 bases. The CDR3 extends over 14 amino acids. The chain combines TRBV19 with TRBJ2-1; TRBD2 matches 7 bases. Source material: PBMCs or T cells enriched from blood (not recorded which). The TCR was taken from a woman aged 50 to 60 who had recovered from COVID-19. DNA of the CDR3: TGTGCCACCGATGGGCCTAGCGGAGACAATGAGCAGTTCTTC. This encodes CATDGPSGDNEQFF. Full variable domain (missing parts from reference TRBV19 and TRBJ2-1): DGGITQSPKYLFRKEGQNVTLSCEQNLNHDAMYWYRQDPGQGLRLIYYSQIVNDFQKGDIAEGYSVSREKKESFPLTVTSAQKNPTAFYLCATDGPSGDNEQFFGPGTRLTVL.